This T cell receptor beta chain was captured in a study of CD8+ T cells in alopecia areata. Whole-study findings and limits: Higher clonality and more expanded CD8+ clones appeared in lesional than normal scalp.

A word on this clone: Its antigen is unknown. The junction shows a germline mismatch at one end, possibly a read error.

Treatment reported: oral pan-JAK inhibitor, 5-10 mg twice daily. Extraction and reverse transcription of RNA yielded cDNA as the sequencing template. The method was immunoSEQ multiplex PCR; TCRdb's version includes in-frame clones alone and lacks a portion of them. The sample includes over 100,000 clones, 53% seen only once; the top ten take roughly 0.5%. This TCR was sampled from a human donor with alopecia areata. Sequences were derived from CD4+ T cells sorted from blood, sampled at week 4, from a patient treated with tofacitinib.

Here the CDR3 reads CASSVRGSYEQYF. The CDR3 coding sequence is TGTGCCAGCAGCGTAAGGGGATCCTACGAGCAGTACTTC. The rearrangement joins TRBV5-1 to TRBJ2-7, with a tentative D call TRBD1 (5 bases). CDR1 is SGHRS and CDR2 is YFSETQ in the germline V gene. This CDR3 comprises 13 residues.